Listed here are 17 T cell receptor beta chains from one sample, sequenced in a study of T-cell memory formation after mild COVID-19. TCRdb passed the 5' RACE reads through MiXCR, listing each CDR3 protein once. The sample includes roughly 610,000 distinct CDR3 sequences, roughly a sixth of them seen just once. Specimen: PBMCs or a T cell subset sorted from them (not recorded which). These receptors were taken from an adult woman who had mild COVID-19 (a few samples of this study predate the infection). Cell type and time point are not known.

The sample holds many counts of this clonotype. The chain joins TRBV7-8 to TRBJ1-4; D is possibly TRBD1 (5 bases). V shed 6 bases and J shed 2 bases, with 13 bases lying between them. The CDR3 extends over 15 amino acids. Germline loops: CDR1 SGHVS, CDR2 FQNEAQ. The DNA for the CDR3 is TGTGCCAGCAGTTCACCGGGGCTTACTAATGAAAAACTGTTTTTT. This translates into CASSSPGLTNEKLFF.

This clonotype was observed a few times. The chain combines TRBV3-1 with TRBJ1-4; TRBD1 is a possible D gene (6 bases). The germline V and J ends were trimmed by 3 bases and 8 bases, with 16 bases remaining between them. The CDR3 length is 15 residues. Looked up from germline, CDR1 is LGHDT and CDR2 is YNNKEL (reference sequence). CDR3 in amino acids: CASSQAGQPTEKLFF. The CDR3 nucleotides read TGTGCCAGCAGCCAGGCCGGACAGCCCACCGAAAAACTGTTTTTT.

This clonotype has more than one count but fewer than ten. The rearrangement joins TRBV9 to TRBJ2-6; D not resolved. CDR1 and CDR2 (germline): SGDLS, YYNGEE. The CDR3 sequence is 16 residues long. Trimming stripped 10 bases from V and 0 bases from J, with 17 bases between. CDR3 nucleotide sequence: TGTGCCCCCCCCTACTACTCCTCCTCTGGGGCCAACGTCCTGACTTTC. Protein sequence: CAPPYYSSSGANVLTF.

This rearrangement joins TRBV28 to TRBJ1-5, with no clear D. Per the germline V gene, CDR1 is MDHEN and CDR2 is SYDVKM. Trimming removed 6 bases from V and 0 bases from J, with 6 bases in between. The CDR3 loop spans 13 amino acids. For the CDR3, the DNA is TGTGCCAGCAGAATATATAGCAATCAGCCCCAGCATTTT. Translation gives CASRIYSNQPQHF.

There are a few counts of this clonotype. This chain uses TRBV7-8 with TRBJ2-7, with D hard to call. CDR3 length: 12 amino acids. From germline, CDR1 is SGHVS and CDR2 FQNEAQ. The germline V and J ends were trimmed by 3 bases and 5 bases, with 8 bases remaining between them. The chain's CDR3 is CASSFIENEQYF. CDR3 nucleotide sequence: TGTGCCAGCAGCTTCATAGAGAACGAGCAGTACTTC.

This clonotype turned up a few times. The chain carries TRBV5-4 and TRBJ2-7; 7 bases map to TRBD2. CDR3 length: 15 amino acids. CDR1 is SGHNT, CDR2 YYREEE, per germline (reference sequence). Trimming removed 4 bases from V and 4 bases from J; junction bases left unmatched: 11. In DNA, the CDR3 is TGTGCCAGCAGCCAGGAGACTAGCTCTTTTTACGAGCAGTACTTC. Encoded protein: CASSQETSSFYEQYF.

The V and J genes are TRBV20-1 and TRBJ1-1; the match to TRBD1 covers 7 bases. The V gene's germline CDR1 is DFQATT and CDR2 SNEGSKA (reference sequence). The V segment lost 1 base and the J segment 1 base; nucleotides outside the gene matches: 3. CDR3 length equals 14 residues. CDR3 sequence: CSARGGTANTEAFF. CDR3 nucleotides: TGCAGTGCTAGAGGCGGGACAGCGAACACTGAAGCTTTCTTT.

This clonotype was seen more than once but under ten times. V is TRBV7-9 and J is TRBJ1-3; the D is unclear. The CDR3 contains 13 residues. V lost 5 bases, J lost 4 bases, and 9 bases lay in between. CDR1 is SEHNR, CDR2 FQNEAQ, per germline (reference sequence). The CDR3 coding sequence is TGTGCCAGCAGCCCCATCCGGGGAAACACCATATATTTT. Protein product: CASSPIRGNTIYF.

The chain links TRBV7-9 to TRBJ2-1; 8 bases match TRBD2. The V segment lost 3 bases and the J segment 3 bases; nucleotides outside the gene matches: 7. CDR3 size: 16 residues. Germline lookup yields CDR1 SEHNR and CDR2 FQNEAQ (reference sequence). The CDR3 nucleotides read TGTGCCAGCAGCTTGAGCGGGAGAAGCAACTACAATGAGCAGTTCTTC. It is translated as CASSLSGRSNYNEQFF. Combining the CDR3 with reference TRBV7-9 and TRBJ2-1 gives the whole variable domain DTGVSQNPRHKITKRGQNVTFRCDPISEHNRLYWYRQTLGQGPEFLTYFQNEAQLEKSRLLSDRFSAERPKGSFSTLEIQRTEQGDSAMYLCASSLSGRSNYNEQFFGPGTRLTVL.

This clonotype was seen a few times. J is TRBJ2-1 and V is TRBV4-1; 8 bases line up with TRBD2. The CDR3 loop spans 16 amino acids. CDR1 MGHRA and CDR2 YSYEKL come from the germline V gene. The ends lost 3 bases at V and 10 bases at J; junction bases unmatched: 14. CDR3 region: CASSQTLSGTVDEQFF. CDR3 nucleotide sequence: TGCGCCAGCAGCCAGACACTTAGCGGGACCGTCGACGAGCAGTTCTTC.

In its sample, this clonotype was seen a few times. The V call is TRBV5-6, the J call TRBJ1-1; the D gene is possibly TRBD1 (5 bases). The CDR3 consists of 14 residues. Germline assignment: CDR1 SGHDT and CDR2 YYEEEE. V was clipped by 0 bases and J by 7 bases, with 13 bases between them. The CDR3 protein is CASSLDPRAGEAFF. DNA of the CDR3: TGTGCCAGCAGCTTGGATCCCAGGGCGGGTGAAGCTTTCTTT. Based on the CDR3 plus reference TRBV5-6 and TRBJ1-1, the full variable domain is DAGVTQSPTHLIKTRGQQVTLRCSPKSGHDTVSWYQQALGQGPQFIFQYYEEEERQRGNFPDRFSGHQFPNYSSELNVNALLLGDSALYLCASSLDPRAGEAFFGQGTRLTVV.

This clonotype was counted between two and nine times. J is TRBJ1-2 and V is TRBV10-3, with 7 nucleotides matching TRBD1. V was clipped by 10 bases and J by 8 bases; unmatched bases: 10. Germline CDR1 is ENHRY and CDR2 is SYGVKD. This CDR3 region has 12 residues. The CDR3 spells CATEDRFFGYTF. In nucleotides, the CDR3 is TGTGCCACCGAGGACAGGTTCTTCGGCTACACCTTC.

J is TRBJ1-3 and V is TRBV5-1; D is ambiguous. Germline assignment: CDR1 SGHRS and CDR2 YFSETQ. V gave up 4 bases and J gave up 0 bases, with 20 bases separating them. The CDR3 is made up of 18 amino acids. CDR3 amino acids: CASSPSKGVLNSGNTIYF. The CDR3 coding sequence is TGCGCCAGCAGCCCAAGTAAGGGAGTACTGAACTCTGGAAACACCATATATTTT. The whole variable domain, remainder taken from reference TRBV5-1 and TRBJ1-3, is KAGVTQTPRYLIKTRGQQVTLSCSPISGHRSVSWYQQTPGQGLQFLFEYFSETQRNKGNFPGRFSGRQFSNSRSEMNVSTLELGDSALYLCASSPSKGVLNSGNTIYFGEGSWLTVV.

Only a few counts were recorded for this clonotype. The chain is built from TRBV15 and TRBJ1-2; TRBD1 might be the D (5 bases). Trimming took 0 bases from V and 5 from J, leaving 13 bases between them. Germline V gene data show CDR1 as LNHNV and CDR2 as YYDKDF (reference sequence). CDR3 length: 15 residues. The CDR3 nucleotides read TGTGCCACCAGCAGAGATGTAGGGGCAAATTATGGCTACACCTTC. It is translated as CATSRDVGANYGYTF.

The chain is built from TRBV11-2 and TRBJ2-7; tentatively, D is TRBD2 (6 bases). Germline V lookup: CDR1 SGHAT, CDR2 FQNNGV. Between the trimmed V and J ends, which lost 6 bases and 4 bases, there was a span of 22 bases. CDR3 length equals 16 residues. CDR3 DNA: TGTGCCAGCAGATCCGGGGTTGGAGGGTTCGGATACGAGCAGTACTTC. Residues: CASRSGVGGFGYEQYF.

The chain links TRBV25-1 to TRBJ2-1; tentative D call: TRBD2 (5 bases). V was trimmed by 3 bases and J by 7 bases, leaving 19 bases between them. This CDR3 has 16 residues. CDR1 is MGHDK and CDR2 is SYGVNS in the germline V gene. CDR3 nucleotides: TGTGCCAGCAGTGACTCAACCGGGAAGATTAGGAATGAGCAGTTCTTC. Its translation is CASSDSTGKIRNEQFF.

In its sample, this clonotype was seen a few times. The chain recombines TRBV6-5 with TRBJ2-5; perhaps TRBD1 as D (5 bases). Trimming left V 7 bases short and J 7 bases short, with 13 bases between. The V gene's germline CDR1 is MNHEY and CDR2 SVGAGI. This CDR3 has 12 residues. CDR3 nucleotide sequence: TGTGCCAGCACGGACAACCCGGGGACCCAGTACTTC. Translated, it gives CASTDNPGTQYF.